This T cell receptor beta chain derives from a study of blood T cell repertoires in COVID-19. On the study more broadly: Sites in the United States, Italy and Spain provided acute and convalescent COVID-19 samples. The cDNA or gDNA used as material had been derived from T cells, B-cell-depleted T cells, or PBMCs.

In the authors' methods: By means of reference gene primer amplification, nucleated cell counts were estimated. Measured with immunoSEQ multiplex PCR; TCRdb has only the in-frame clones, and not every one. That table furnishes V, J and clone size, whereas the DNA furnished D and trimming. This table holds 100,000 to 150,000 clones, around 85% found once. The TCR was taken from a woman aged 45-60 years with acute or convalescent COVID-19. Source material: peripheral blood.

Here the CDR3 reads CAWSAATLGIFYGYTF. DNA of the CDR3: TGTGCCTGGAGTGCCGCTACCTTGGGCATTTTCTATGGCTACACCTTC. This rearrangement joins TRBV30 to TRBJ1-2; D is unresolved. Per germline, CDR1 GTSNPN and CDR2 SVGIG (reference sequence). V lost 1 base to trimming and J lost 4 bases, with 19 bases between them. The CDR3 extends over 16 amino acids.